This T cell receptor (beta chain) was identified during a study of CD8 T cells in ankylosing spondylitis. This clonotype was counted many times. Using its own MiXCR run on the 5' RACE reads, TCRdb lists one record per CDR3 protein. The sample contains approximately 130,000 distinct CDR3 sequences, over 10% of which appear only once. Germline-derived CDR1 and CDR2 are SGHTA and FQGNSA. Trimming removed 5 bases from V and 2 bases from J, with 17 bases in between. CDR3 size: 16 residues. The clonotype originates from a female donor with ankylosing spondylitis or in good health (not recorded which). The chain joins TRBV7-2 to TRBJ2-3, with D possibly TRBD1 on 8 matching bases. What was sequenced was blood, either unsorted or a sorted T cell fraction (not recorded which). The CDR3 loop reads CASSLQGGGITDTQYF. The CDR3 nucleotides read TGTGCCAGCAGCCTACAGGGGGGAGGGATCACAGATACGCAGTATTTT.